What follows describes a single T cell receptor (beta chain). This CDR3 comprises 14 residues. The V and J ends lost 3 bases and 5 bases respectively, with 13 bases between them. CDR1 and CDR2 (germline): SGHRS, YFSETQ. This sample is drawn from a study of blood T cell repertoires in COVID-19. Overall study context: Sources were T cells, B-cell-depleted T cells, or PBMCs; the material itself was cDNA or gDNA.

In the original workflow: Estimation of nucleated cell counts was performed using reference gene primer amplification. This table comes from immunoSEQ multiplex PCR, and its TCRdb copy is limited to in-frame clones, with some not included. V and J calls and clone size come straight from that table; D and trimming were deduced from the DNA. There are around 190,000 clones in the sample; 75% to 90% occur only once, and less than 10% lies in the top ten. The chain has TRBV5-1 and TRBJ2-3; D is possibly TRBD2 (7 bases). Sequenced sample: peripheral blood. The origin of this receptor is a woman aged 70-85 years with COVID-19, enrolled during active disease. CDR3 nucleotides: TGCGCCAGCAGCTCCCAGGGGAGGGGAGATACGCAGTATTTT. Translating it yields CASSSQGRGDTQYF.